The T cell receptor beta chain under discussion was sequenced for a study of identical twins. Study outcomes and limitations: Out-of-frame TCR alpha sharing in monozygotic twins exceeded recombination model predictions. A cross-sectional statistical analysis, not follow-up of the same donors, supported the conclusions. One should note that invariant MAIT and iNKT cells could partly confound zero-insertion analyses.

The CDR3 runs to 18 residues. V lost 1 base and J lost 2, with 15 bases in between. The germline gives CDR1 LGHDT, CDR2 YNNKEL (reference sequence). The sample holds many counts of this clonotype. The antigen is undetermined. TCRdb processed the 5' RACE reads anew with MiXCR; each CDR3 protein has one entry. The sample includes approximately 260,000 distinct CDR3 sequences, about 9% seen only once; the top ten take around 3%. This sample also appeared in a second study, on yellow fever vaccine responses in identical twins.

Source material: CD8+ T cells sorted from blood. This TCR derives from a woman aged 18-30 years in good health. This rearrangement joins TRBV3-1 to TRBJ2-6; D is unresolved. In nucleotides, the CDR3 is TGTGCCAGCAGCCAAGCAAGGACGGATAGTCCTGGGGCCAACGTCCTGACTTTC. Protein sequence: CASSQARTDSPGANVLTF. The full variable domain, in which reference TRBV3-1 and TRBJ2-6 provide the parts outside the CDR3, is DTAVSQTPKYLVTQMGNDKSIKCEQNLGHDTMYWYKQDSKKFLKIMFSYNNKELIINETVPNRFSPKSPDKAHLNLHINSLELGDSAVYFCASSQARTDSPGANVLTFGAGSRLTVL.